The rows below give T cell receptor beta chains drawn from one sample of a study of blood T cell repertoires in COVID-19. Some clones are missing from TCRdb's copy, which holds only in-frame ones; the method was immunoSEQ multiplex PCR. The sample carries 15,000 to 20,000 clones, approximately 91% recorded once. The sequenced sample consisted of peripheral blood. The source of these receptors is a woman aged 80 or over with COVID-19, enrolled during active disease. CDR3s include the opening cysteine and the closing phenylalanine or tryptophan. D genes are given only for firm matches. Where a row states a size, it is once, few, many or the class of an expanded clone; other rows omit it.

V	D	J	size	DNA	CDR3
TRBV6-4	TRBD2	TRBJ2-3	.	TGTGCCAGCAGTGACTCTAGCGGGAGAGGGCCAGATACGCAGTATTTT	CASSDSSGRGPDTQYF
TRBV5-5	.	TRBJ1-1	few	TGTGCCAGCAGCATGATCTACGAAGGACAGAGTGAAGCTTTCTTT	CASSMIYEGQSEAFF
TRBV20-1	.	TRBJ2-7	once	TGCAGTGCTAGTTTTTCCCCGAGCGAGCAGTACTTC	CSASFSPSEQYF
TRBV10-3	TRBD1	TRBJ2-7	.	TGTGCCATCAGGGGACCCGGGACAGGGGGCAAGGACGAGCAGTACTTC	CAIRGPGTGGKDEQYF
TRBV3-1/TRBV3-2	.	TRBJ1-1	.	TGTGCCAGCAGCCAAGATGGCGGCCAGACTGAAGCTTTCTTT	CASSQDGGQTEAFF
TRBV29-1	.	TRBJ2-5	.	TGCGGTGGATCCAGGAACCTCCAAGAGACCCAGTACTTC	CGGSRNLQETQYF
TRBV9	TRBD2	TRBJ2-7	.	TGTGCCAGCAGCGTAGGGGGACTAGGCTCCTACGAGCAGTACTTC	CASSVGGLGSYEQYF
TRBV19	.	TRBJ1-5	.	TGTGCCAGTAGTATGACGCCAGGGCCCCCTCAGCCCCAGCATTTT	CASSMTPGPPQPQHF
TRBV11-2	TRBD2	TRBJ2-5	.	TGTGCCAGCAGCGGGGGGGGTGAGACCCAGTACTTC	CASSGGGETQYF
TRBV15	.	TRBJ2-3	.	TGTGCCACCAGCAGAGTGAGGCAGGATACGCAGTATTTT	CATSRVRQDTQYF
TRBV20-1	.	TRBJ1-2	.	TGCAGTGCTAGTATCTCCAGGACTAACTATGGCTACACCTTC	CSASISRTNYGYTF
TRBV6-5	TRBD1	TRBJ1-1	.	TGTGCCAGCAGCAGGACAGGGACTGAAGCTTTCTTT	CASSRTGTEAFF
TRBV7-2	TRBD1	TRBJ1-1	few	TGTGCCAGCAGATCCAGGGGGCTAGCTGAAGCTTTCTTT	CASRSRGLAEAFF
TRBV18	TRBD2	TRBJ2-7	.	TGTGCCAGCTCACCGGGACTAGCGGGAGGCCTCTCCTACGAGCAGTACTTC	CASSPGLAGGLSYEQYF
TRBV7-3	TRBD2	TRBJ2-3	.	TGTGCCAGCAGCTTAAATGGAGCGGGAAACACAGATACGCAGTATTTT	CASSLNGAGNTDTQYF
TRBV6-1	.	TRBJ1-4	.	TGTGCCAGCAGTGAAGAGGGGAGGTGGGAAAAACTGTTTTTT	CASSEEGRWEKLFF
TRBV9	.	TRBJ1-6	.	TGTGCCAGCAGCACCAGGGGAGGGGCCCTTAATTCACCCCTCCACTTT	CASSTRGGALNSPLHF
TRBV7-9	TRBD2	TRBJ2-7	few	TGTGCCAGCAGCCCTAGTGGGACTAGCTACGAGCAGTACTTC	CASSPSGTSYEQYF
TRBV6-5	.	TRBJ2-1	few	TGTGCCAGCAGTCGAACAGGGCAGAATGAGCAGTTCTTC	CASSRTGQNEQFF
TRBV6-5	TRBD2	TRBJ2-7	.	TGTGCCAGCAAAACCGGGACTAGAGCCTACGAGCAGTACTTC	CASKTGTRAYEQYF
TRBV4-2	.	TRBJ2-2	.	TGTGCCAGCAGCCCTCTGGGGGCCGCGAACACCGGGGAGCTGTTTTTT	CASSPLGAANTGELFF
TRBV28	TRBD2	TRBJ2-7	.	TGTGCCACCCAGACTAGCGGGAGGGCCTACGAGCAGTACTTC	CATQTSGRAYEQYF
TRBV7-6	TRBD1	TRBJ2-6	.	TGTGCCAGCAGCTTAGCGCGACAGGGGGGTAGCTCTGGGGCCAACGTCCTGACTTTC	CASSLARQGGSSGANVLTF
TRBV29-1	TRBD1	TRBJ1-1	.	TGCAGCGCCGGGACAGGGGAAACTGAAGCTTTCTTT	CSAGTGETEAFF
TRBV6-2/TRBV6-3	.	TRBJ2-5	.	TGTGCCAGCAGTTACTCTGCAGTACAAGAGACCCAGTACTTC	CASSYSAVQETQYF
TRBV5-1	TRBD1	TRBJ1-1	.	TGCGCCAGCAGCTTCTCCGGACAGGGGGCCTTCTTGAACACTGAAGCTTTCTTT	CASSFSGQGAFLNTEAFF
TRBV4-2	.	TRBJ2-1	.	TGTGCCAGCAGCCAAGTAAAGCCGGACAATGAGCAGTTCTTC	CASSQVKPDNEQFF
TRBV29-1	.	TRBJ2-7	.	TGCAGCGTTGAGGCCAGGGGCCGCTACGAGCAGTACTTC	CSVEARGRYEQYF
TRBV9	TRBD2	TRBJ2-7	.	TGTGCCAGCAGCGTTGCGGGAGGGCACAGGAACTACGAGCAGTACTTC	CASSVAGGHRNYEQYF
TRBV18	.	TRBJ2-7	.	TGTGCCAGCTCCCAAGGAGGGGGCCCTAGTTACGAGCAGTACTTC	CASSQGGGPSYEQYF
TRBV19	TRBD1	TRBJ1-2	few	TGTGCCAGCCGCCGGACAGGGGACTATGGCTACACCTTC	CASRRTGDYGYTF
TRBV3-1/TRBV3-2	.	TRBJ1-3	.	TGTGCCAGCAGCCAGAGGACAGCCCGCTCTGGAAACACCATATATTTT	CASSQRTARSGNTIYF
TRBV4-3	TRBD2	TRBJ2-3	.	TGCGCCAGCAGCCAAGATCGGCGGGCTAGCGGGAGGGCCGGCACAGATACGCAGTATTTT	CASSQDRRASGRAGTDTQYF
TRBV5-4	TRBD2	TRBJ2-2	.	TGTGCCAGCAGCTTCCTTAGCGGGGGGCGCACCGGGGAGCTGTTTTTT	CASSFLSGGRTGELFF
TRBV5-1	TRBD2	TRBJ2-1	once	TGCGCCAGCAACCCAGCCGGGACTAGCGGCAATGAGCAGTTCTTC	CASNPAGTSGNEQFF
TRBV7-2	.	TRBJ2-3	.	TGTGCCAGCAGCTCATTCGGGACTAGCACAGATACGCAGTATTTT	CASSSFGTSTDTQYF
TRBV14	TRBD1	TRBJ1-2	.	TGTGCCAGCAGCGCCCGGGACAGGGGATCCTTAGGCTATGGCTACACCTTC	CASSARDRGSLGYGYTF
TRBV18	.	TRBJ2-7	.	TGTGCCAGCTCACCGAGCTCCTACGAGCAGTACTTC	CASSPSSYEQYF
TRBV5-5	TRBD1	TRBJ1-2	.	TGTGCCAGCAGCGACCGGGGACAGCCCTATGGCTACACCTTC	CASSDRGQPYGYTF
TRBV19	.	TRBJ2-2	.	TGTGCCAGCGCAGTGCTGAACACCGGGGAGCTGTTTTTT	CASAVLNTGELFF
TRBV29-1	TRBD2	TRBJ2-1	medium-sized	TGCAGCGTTGAAGATCGGGCTAGCGGGACTTACAATGAGCAGTTCTTC	CSVEDRASGTYNEQFF
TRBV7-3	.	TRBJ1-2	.	TGTGCCAGCAGCTCCACGCCAGGGGTGATGTTTGACTACACCTTC	CASSSTPGVMFDYTF
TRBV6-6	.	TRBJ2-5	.	TGTGCCAGCAGTTACTCCCCCAGGGGAGAAACCCAGTACTTC	CASSYSPRGETQYF
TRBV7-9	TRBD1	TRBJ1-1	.	TGTGCCAGCAGCACAGACAGGGGATGGACTGAAGCTTTCTTT	CASSTDRGWTEAFF
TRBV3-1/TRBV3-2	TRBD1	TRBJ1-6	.	TGTGCCAGCAGCTCAGACCCTTGGGGGACAGGGAAGAATTCACCCCTCCACTTT	CASSSDPWGTGKNSPLHF
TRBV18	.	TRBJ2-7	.	TGTGCCAGCTCACCAGGAGTGGGTCGAGGGAGCTCCTACGAGCAGTACTTC	CASSPGVGRGSSYEQYF
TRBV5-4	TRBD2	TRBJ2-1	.	TGTGCCAGCAGCTTGGCCCGGGAGGCCTACAATGAGCAGTTCTTC	CASSLAREAYNEQFF
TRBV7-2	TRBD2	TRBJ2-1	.	TGTGCCAGCAGCTTCGGGGGACTAGCCAATGAGCAGTTCTTC	CASSFGGLANEQFF
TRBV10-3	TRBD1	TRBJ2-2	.	TGTGCCATCAGTGAGTGGACAGGGGGCAACACCGGGGAGCTGTTTTTT	CAISEWTGGNTGELFF